This TCR beta chain emerged from a study of cytotoxic CD8 clonotypes in ibrutinib-treated CLL. Between the trimmed V and J ends, which lost 1 base and 4 bases, there was a span of 8 bases. This CDR3 spans 13 amino acids. Germline V gives CDR1 SGHDT, CDR2 YYEEEE. Profiling relied on immunoSEQ multiplex PCR, and the TCRdb table lists in-frame clones only, not all of them. The sample lists 130,000 to 150,000 clones, approximately 89% seen once, with approximately 11% in the top ten. This TCR was recovered from a human donor with chronic lymphocytic leukemia. The input for sequencing was PBMCs, taken after 12 months of ibrutinib treatment. The chain couples TRBV5-6 to TRBJ1-1; D not certain. The CDR3 is CASSLWGFTEAFF. In DNA, the CDR3 is TGTGCCAGCAGCTTGTGGGGTTTCACTGAAGCTTTCTTT. The full variable domain, completed using reference TRBV5-6 and TRBJ1-1, is DAGVTQSPTHLIKTRGQQVTLRCSPKSGHDTVSWYQQALGQGPQFIFQYYEEEERQRGNFPDRFSGHQFPNYSSELNVNALLLGDSALYLCASSLWGFTEAFFGQGTRLTVV.